This T cell receptor beta chain was identified during a study of identical twins. A few counts support this clonotype. Its antigen is unidentified. TCRdb re-analysed the 5' RACE reads in MiXCR, keeping a single row per CDR3 protein. The sample has under 450,000 distinct CDR3 sequences, about 18% seen once. Study findings and constraints: Models underpredicted monozygotic twin sharing of out-of-frame TCR alpha.

CDR3 length equals 14 residues. V was clipped by 11 bases and J by 2 bases, with 18 bases between them. The TCR was taken from a man in his fifties in good health. The sequencing sample was made of naive T cells sorted from blood. The chain joins TRBV12-3 or TRBV12-4 to TRBJ2-5; a possible D gene is TRBD2 (6 bases). CDR3: CAPSPAGPQETQYF. CDR3 in DNA: TGTGCCCCCTCCCCTGCGGGACCGCAAGAGACCCAGTACTTC.